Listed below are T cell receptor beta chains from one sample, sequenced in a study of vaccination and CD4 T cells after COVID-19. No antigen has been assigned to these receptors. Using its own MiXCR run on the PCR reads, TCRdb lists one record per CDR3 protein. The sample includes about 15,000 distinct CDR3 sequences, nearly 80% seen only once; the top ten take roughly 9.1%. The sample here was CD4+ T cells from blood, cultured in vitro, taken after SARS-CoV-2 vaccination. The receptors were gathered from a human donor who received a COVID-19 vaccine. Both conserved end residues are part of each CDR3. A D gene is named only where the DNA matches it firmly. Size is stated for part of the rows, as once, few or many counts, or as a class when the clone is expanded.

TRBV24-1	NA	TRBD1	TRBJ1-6	TGTGCCACCAGTGACCGGGACAGGGACTATAATTCACCCCTCCACTTT	CATSDRDRDYNSPLHF
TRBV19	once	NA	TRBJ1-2	TGTGCCAGTACTATGCCCGGGAGCCCAGCTAACTATGGCTACACCTTC	CASTMPGSPANYGYTF
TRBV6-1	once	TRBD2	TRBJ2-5	TGTGCCAGCAGCCTAGCGGGGGGAACCTTGGAGACCCAGTACTTC	CASSLAGGTLETQYF
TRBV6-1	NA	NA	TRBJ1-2	TGTGCCAGCAGCCAGCCTCGAGGGATGGGAGGCTACACCTTC	CASSQPRGMGGYTF
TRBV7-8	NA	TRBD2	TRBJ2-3	TGTGCCAGCAGCCTGATTACGGGACTAGCAACAGATACGCAGTATTTT	CASSLITGLATDTQYF
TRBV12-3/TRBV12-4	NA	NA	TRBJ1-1	TGTGCCACCTATAAGACATCCTTAGTTGCTAACACTGAAGCTTTCTTT	CATYKTSLVANTEAFF
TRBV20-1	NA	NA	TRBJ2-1	TGCAGTGCCATGATGGACAGTAGGAGATCCTACAATGAGCAGTTCTTC	CSAMMDSRRSYNEQFF
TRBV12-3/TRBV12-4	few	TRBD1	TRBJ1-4	TGTGCCAGCAGTTCCGGGACAGGGGTGGAAAAACTGTTTTTT	CASSSGTGVEKLFF
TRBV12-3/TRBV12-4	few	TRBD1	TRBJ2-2	TGTGCCAGCAGTCCCGACCTGGGACAGGGGGCTACCGGGGAGCTGTTTTTT	CASSPDLGQGATGELFF
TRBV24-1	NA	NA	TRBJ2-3	TGTGCCACCAGTGATTTGTATCCAGGGCCAGATACGCAGTATTTT	CATSDLYPGPDTQYF
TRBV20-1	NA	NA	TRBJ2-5	TGCAGTGCTAGTTCTGGGACACGGACATTCCAAGAGACCCAGTACTTC	CSASSGTRTFQETQYF
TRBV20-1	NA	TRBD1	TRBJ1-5	TGCAGTGCTAGTGACACAGGGGGCGTAGTAAAGCAGCCCCAGCATTTT	CSASDTGGVVKQPQHF